This TCR beta chain stems from a study of identical twins. Study findings and constraints: Low generation probability was overrepresented in out-of-frame alpha sequences shared by twins.

About this clonotype: Its antigen is currently unknown.

The V end was cut by 0 bases, the J end by 13 bases, with 11 bases between. Germline V gene data show CDR1 as SGHRS and CDR2 as YFSETQ. CDR3 length: 12 residues. TCRdb re-called the 5' RACE reads with MiXCR, one entry per CDR3 protein. The sample carries approximately 700,000 distinct CDR3 sequences, around a sixth recorded once. The same sample was also studied in work on T cells expressing NK-cell markers. From that report: One observes that, in several donors, these clonotypes were also the leading ones within the CD3+CD56-NKG2C+ fraction.

This receptor was obtained from a woman under 30 in good health. Sequences were obtained from PBMCs. The chain employs TRBV5-1 and TRBJ2-1; D perhaps matches TRBD2 (6 bases). CDR3 DNA: TGCGCCAGCAGCTTGGTGAGGACTATTCAGTTCTTC. Residues: CASSLVRTIQFF.